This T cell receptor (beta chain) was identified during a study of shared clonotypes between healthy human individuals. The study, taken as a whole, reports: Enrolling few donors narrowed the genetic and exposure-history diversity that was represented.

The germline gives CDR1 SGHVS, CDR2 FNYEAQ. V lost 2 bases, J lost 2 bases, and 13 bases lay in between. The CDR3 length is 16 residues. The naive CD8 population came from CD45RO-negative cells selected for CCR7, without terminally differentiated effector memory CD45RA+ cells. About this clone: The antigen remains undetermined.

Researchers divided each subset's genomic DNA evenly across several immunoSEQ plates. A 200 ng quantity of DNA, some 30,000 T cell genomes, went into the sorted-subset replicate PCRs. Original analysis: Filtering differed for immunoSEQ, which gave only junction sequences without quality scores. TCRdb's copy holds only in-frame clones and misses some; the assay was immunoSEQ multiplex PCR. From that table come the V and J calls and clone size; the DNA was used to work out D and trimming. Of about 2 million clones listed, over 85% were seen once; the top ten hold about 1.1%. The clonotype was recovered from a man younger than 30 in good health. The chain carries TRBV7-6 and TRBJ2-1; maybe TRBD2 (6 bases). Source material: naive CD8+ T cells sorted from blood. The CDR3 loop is CASSLPIAGPYNEQFF. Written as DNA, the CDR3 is TGTGCCAGCAGCTTACCCATCGCGGGACCCTACAATGAGCAGTTCTTC.